The entry that follows covers one T cell receptor beta chain sequence. Germline assignment: CDR1 MNHNS and CDR2 SASEGT. This CDR3 has 12 residues. V was shortened by 3 bases and J by 4 bases, with 6 bases between the two germline ends. This sample is drawn from a study of blood T cell repertoires in COVID-19. In the study overall: The origin of the acute and convalescent COVID-19 samples was the United States, Italy and Spain. Nucleic acid was either cDNA or gDNA, and it came from T cells, B-cell-depleted T cells, or PBMCs.

How the authors handled the data: Researchers report that nucleated cell counts were estimated from reference gene primer amplification. Here immunoSEQ multiplex PCR was the method, and the copy in TCRdb shows in-frame clones only, minus some. D and trimming were read from the DNA, whereas the V and J calls and clone size are those reported in that table. Here the sample spans roughly 150,000 clones, 85% to 90% being singletons. The sequence was collected from a woman between 65 and 79 years old with acute or convalescent COVID-19. The gene calls are TRBV6-1 and TRBJ1-2; D uncertain. Sequenced: peripheral blood. The CDR3 DNA is TGTGCCAGCAGTGAGAGGGTCTATGGCTACACCTTC. This encodes CASSERVYGYTF.